This TCR beta chain was recorded in a study of cytomegalovirus exposure and HLA in healthy donors. Samples came from healthy bone marrow donors. This clone was counted between two and nine times. What it binds is not known. This CDR3 has 16 residues. Germline-derived CDR1 and CDR2 are WNHNN and SYGVQD (reference sequence). V was clipped by 5 bases and J by 4 bases; unmatched bases: 7. The PCR used 60 Vbeta and 13 Jbeta primers. The method was immunoSEQ multiplex PCR; TCRdb's version includes in-frame clones alone and lacks a portion of them. The sample has around 70,000 clones, roughly 85% seen once. Study conclusions and caveats: CMV serostatus was the only immune exposure information that was available. Presence/absence analysis assumed near-uniform sequencing depth across donors.

The source of this sequence is a woman in her thirties in good health and CMV-seronegative. The V call is TRBV10-1, the J call TRBJ2-7, with 14 positions matching TRBD2. The sequencing input was PBMCs. The CDR3 nucleotides read TGCGCCAGCAGTAAGGGACTAGCGGGAGTTTGGTACGAGCAGTACTTC. Translated, it gives CASSKGLAGVWYEQYF.